The TCR beta chain under discussion was sequenced for a study of vaccination effects on CD4 cells after COVID-19. Across the study: A couple of convalescent pre-vaccine samples were taken 142 and 148 days post-diagnosis. Regarding the study as a whole: Convalescent patients in the study were few, and early post-infection timepoints were absent.

Concerning this clone: Its antigen is currently unknown.

Ahead of sequencing, the ViraFEST assay grew antigen-specific CD4+ T cells using viral peptide pools. Subsequent to a culture period of under twelve days, CD4+ T cells were isolated. This individual contracted SARS-CoV-2 between March and December 2020, as verified by PCR. The researchers cultured around 2 million PBMC per well with around 9.2 IU/ml IL-2 and 8.5 to 10 ug/ml peptides. Half-medium exchanges with IL-2 medium took place on days 3 and 7. The assay was immunoSEQ multiplex PCR, and TCRdb's table has in-frame clones only and misses some. The data hold around 40,000 clones, with roughly 80% observed a single time. The V segment lost 6 bases and the J segment 5 bases; nucleotides outside the gene matches: 12. Germline CDR1 is MNHEY and CDR2 is SVGEGT. The CDR3 runs 16 residues.

The material was CD4+ T cells from PBMCs cultured with a peptide pool, obtained before COVID-19 vaccination. This sequence joins TRBV6-2 or TRBV6-3 and TRBJ2-1, with 8 bases lining up with TRBD1. This receptor was taken from a human donor who had a prior SARS-CoV-2 infection. The CDR3 coding sequence is TGTGCCAGCAGCTTAAAAGACAGGGGATGGGACAATGAGCAGTTCTTC. Translation: CASSLKDRGWDNEQFF.